This entry concerns a single T cell receptor beta chain. Its antigen is still unknown. TCRdb re-called the multiplex PCR reads through MiXCR, storing one row per CDR3 protein. The repertoire holds about 270,000 distinct CDR3 sequences, 30% seen once, with around 1.1% in the top ten. V lost 4 bases to trimming and J lost 11 bases; unmatched junction nucleotides: 8. The length of the CDR3 is 15 residues. From germline, CDR1 is SGHDN and CDR2 FVKESK. The data were obtained in a study of breast tumors, draining lymph nodes, adjacent tissues. Study conclusions and caveats: Luminal-like breast cancer showed significantly greater tumor-nontumor repertoire similarity than basal-like breast cancer did. Compared with lymph nodes, tumors were less diverse; compared with nontumor tissue, more. Most tumor T cells seemingly derive from lymph node, then expand in tumor. Data only fit, rather than demonstrated, lymph node origin of most tumor T cells.

Samples came from axillary lymph nodes draining the breast cancer. The sequencing input was axillary lymph node tissue. The clonotype was recovered from a female donor with breast cancer. Some clones in this sample may be carry-over from other donors' samples. J is TRBJ2-3 and V is TRBV14; 14 bases fit TRBD2. CDR3 protein: CASSRLAGGGNEQYF. DNA of the CDR3: TGTGCCAGCAGCCGACTAGCGGGAGGGGGCAATGAGCAGTATTTT.